The 18 T cell receptor beta chains listed next were all sequenced from one sample in a study of T cell repertoires in cytomegalovirus infection. TCRdb independently ran MiXCR on the reads; one entry per CDR3 protein. The sample has under 800,000 distinct CDR3 sequences; approximately 24% are singletons. The sample taken for sequencing was CD8+ T cells from PBMCs. The receptors here all came from a human donor in good health (CMV status not recorded). Some clones in this sample may be carry-over from other donors' samples.

This clonotype occurred a few times. The genes are TRBV10-3 and TRBJ1-2; D not certain. CDR1 is ENHRY and CDR2 is SYGVKD in the germline V gene. This CDR3 region has 11 residues. With 10 bases removed from V and 5 bases from J, the gap between germline ends came to 11 bases. In DNA, the CDR3 is TGTGCCACAAGGACGGAGTATGGCTACACCTTC. This codes for CATRTEYGYTF.

As for this clonotype: Given a much more abundant clone one base away, this may be a read error. The CDR3 coding sequence is TGTGTCAGCAGCATTAGCGGGGGAGGCACCGGGGAGCTGTTTTTT. It yields the protein CVSSISGGGTGELFF. This chain joins TRBV7-6 and TRBJ2-2; TRBD2 agrees at 9 bases. Germline loops: CDR1 SGHVS, CDR2 FNYEAQ. The CDR3 runs 15 residues.

The sample holds a few counts of this clonotype. This chain links TRBV28 with TRBJ2-5; 7 nucleotides align to TRBD1. This CDR3 has 14 amino acids. The J segment lost 1 base and the V segment lost 6 bases, leaving 5 bases of the junction unmatched. Germline V gene sequence: CDR1 MDHEN, CDR2 SYDVKM. The CDR3 region has the DNA TGTGCCAGCAGGGGCCACAGGGGCCAAGAGACCCAGTACTTC. Protein product: CASRGHRGQETQYF.

This chain uses TRBV7-9 with TRBJ1-1; TRBD1 might be the D (6 bases). Germline CDR1 SEHNR, CDR2 FQNEAQ (reference sequence). This CDR3 comprises 12 residues. V was clipped by 5 bases and J by 10 bases, with 14 bases between them. CDR3 sequence: CASSPPGAGAFF. In DNA form, the CDR3 reads TGTGCCAGCAGCCCCCCGGGGGCGGGAGCTTTCTTT. Full variable domain (rest looked up from reference TRBV7-9 and TRBJ1-1): DTGVSQNPRHKITKRGQNVTFRCDPISEHNRLYWYRQTLGQGPEFLTYFQNEAQLEKSRLLSDRFSAERPKGSFSTLEIQRTEQGDSAMYLCASSPPGAGAFFGQGTRLTVV.

This clonotype has ten or more counts. The chain uses TRBV6-5 and TRBJ2-5; D is uncertain. This CDR3 comprises 15 residues. Germline V gene lookup returns CDR1 MNHEY and CDR2 SVGAGI. V dropped 1 base and J dropped 2 bases, with 11 bases sitting between them. The CDR3 nucleotides read TGTGCCAGCAGTTACTTCATCGGCGAGCAAGAGACCCAGTACTTC. Translating it yields CASSYFIGEQETQYF.

This sequence joins TRBV6-2 or TRBV6-3 and TRBJ1-1, with D unclear. This CDR3 is built from 14 residues. Trimming removed 5 bases at V and 0 bases at J, with 10 bases between. CDR1 and CDR2 from the germline V gene are MNHEY and SVGEGT. This CDR3 is CASSEVAVNTEAFF. The DNA for the CDR3 is TGTGCCAGCAGTGAAGTGGCGGTGAACACTGAAGCTTTCTTT.

The J gene is TRBJ2-1, the V gene TRBV10-3, with D perhaps TRBD2 (5 bases). The CDR3 sequence is 12 residues long. V was pared by 5 bases and J by 5 bases, with 7 bases between. Germline V gene sequence: CDR1 ENHRY, CDR2 SYGVKD. This CDR3 is CAISSGDNEQFF. CDR3 nucleotides: TGTGCCATCAGTAGCGGCGACAATGAGCAGTTCTTC.

This clonotype showed up many times. V usage is TRBV7-8 and J usage is TRBJ1-5; 10 nucleotides line up with TRBD1. Losses at the gene ends were 5 bases for V and 0 bases for J; bases not matched to a gene: 7. From germline, CDR1 is SGHVS and CDR2 FQNEAQ. The CDR3 spans 17 residues. The CDR3 sequence is CASSPWDRGYSNQPQHF. CDR3 DNA: TGTGCCAGCAGCCCGTGGGACAGGGGATATAGCAATCAGCCCCAGCATTTT.

This clonotype was found many times. CDR3 loop: CASSFITGGISPLHF. The CDR3 nucleotides are TGTGCCAGCAGCTTTATCACCGGGGGGATTTCACCCCTCCACTTT. The chain recombines TRBV27 with TRBJ1-6, with D perhaps matching TRBD1 (5 bases). In germline, CDR1 is MNHEY, CDR2 SMNVEV (reference sequence). This CDR3 region has 15 residues. Trimming removed 6 bases at V and 9 bases at J, with 18 bases between.

CDR3 loop: CASSDMAGGDTEAFF. In DNA, the CDR3 is TGTGCCAGCAGTGATATGGCAGGGGGGGACACTGAAGCTTTCTTT. The chain couples TRBV25-1 to TRBJ1-1; TRBD1 matches at 7 bases. Per germline, CDR1 MGHDK and CDR2 SYGVNS. This CDR3 contains 15 residues. The V segment lost 3 bases and the J segment 3 bases; nucleotides outside the gene matches: 7. The variable domain in full, completed from reference TRBV25-1 and TRBJ1-1, reads EADIYQTPRYLVIGTGKKITLECSQTMGHDKMYWYQQDPGMELHLIHYSYGVNSTEKGDLSSESTVSRIRTEHFPLTLESARPSHTSQYLCASSDMAGGDTEAFFGQGTRLTVV.

The chain has TRBV6-6 and TRBJ2-1; D perhaps matches TRBD1 (5 bases). Germline assignment: CDR1 MNHNY and CDR2 SVGAGI (reference sequence). V was shortened by 4 bases and J by 0 bases, with 16 bases between the two germline ends. The CDR3 consists of 17 residues. The CDR3 DNA sequence: TGTGCCAGCAGTTTCGGACCAGGGCGATCCTCCTACAATGAGCAGTTCTTC. Its protein is CASSFGPGRSSYNEQFF.

The chain carries TRBV7-9 and TRBJ2-2; 7 bases are shared with TRBD1. The CDR3 has 18 amino acids. The V gene's germline CDR1 is SEHNR and CDR2 FQNEAQ (reference sequence). With V trimmed by 4 bases and J by 0 bases, 11 bases remained unmatched. CDR3 sequence (DNA): TGTGCCAGCAGCTCACAGTCTCAAGGGGGCGCGAACACCGGGGAGCTGTTTTTT. Encoded protein: CASSSQSQGGANTGELFF.

This clonotype was found a few times. The chain employs TRBV27 and TRBJ2-1, with D uncertain. This CDR3 spans 16 amino acids. V lost 4 bases and J 8 bases, leaving 21 bases between the germline ends. Germline CDR1 is MNHEY and CDR2 is SMNVEV (reference sequence). This CDR3 reads CASSSLGYRGTDEQFF. CDR3 nucleotide sequence: TGTGCCAGCAGTTCCCTCGGGTATCGCGGAACAGATGAGCAGTTCTTC.

This clonotype was seen only a few times. The J gene is TRBJ2-2, the V gene TRBV7-9; 8 positions agree with TRBD2. Trimming removed 1 base from V and 1 base from J; junction bases left unmatched: 2. Germline values: CDR1 SEHNR, CDR2 FQNEAQ (reference sequence). CDR3 length equals 16 residues. The CDR3: CASSLVLAGNTGELFF. Written as DNA, the CDR3 is TGTGCCAGCAGCTTAGTGCTAGCGGGGAACACCGGGGAGCTGTTTTTT.

The gene calls are TRBV3-1 and TRBJ2-3; D is perhaps TRBD2 (6 bases). With 0 bases removed from V and 4 bases from J, the gap between germline ends came to 14 bases. This CDR3 spans 16 amino acids. CDR1 LGHDT and CDR2 YNNKEL come from the germline V gene (reference sequence). The CDR3 DNA reads as TGTGCCAGCAGCCAAGACGGGGGACCTCTCGCAGATACGCAGTATTTT. Protein: CASSQDGGPLADTQYF.

The rearrangement links TRBV13 to TRBJ1-1; D not resolved. This CDR3 comprises 13 residues. The germline CDR1 and CDR2 sequences are PRHDT and FYEKMQ (reference sequence). The V gene lost 0 bases and the J gene lost 7 bases, with 9 bases spanning the gap. CDR3 residues: CASSLGNGVEAFF. As DNA, the CDR3 is TGTGCCAGCAGCTTAGGTAACGGGGTTGAAGCTTTCTTT.

This clonotype was detected a few times. This chain joins TRBV5-6 and TRBJ1-5; TRBD1 aligns across 7 bases. The CDR3 contains 15 residues. Unmatched junction bases numbered 6, after V lost 0 bases and J lost 6 bases. CDR1 is SGHDT, CDR2 YYEEEE, per germline. The CDR3 spells CASSLGQGDGQPQHF. The CDR3 coding sequence is TGTGCCAGCAGCTTGGGTCAGGGGGACGGTCAGCCCCAGCATTTT.

The rearrangement joins TRBV6-1 to TRBJ2-2; 9 nucleotides agree with TRBD1. The ends lost 4 bases at V and 6 bases at J; junction bases unmatched: 6. Germline assignment: CDR1 MNHNS and CDR2 SASEGT. The CDR3 runs to 15 residues. CDR3 residues: CASSATQGAPGELFF. In DNA form, the CDR3 reads TGTGCCAGCAGTGCGACACAGGGGGCCCCCGGGGAGCTGTTTTTT.